One and the same sample provided the 24 T cell receptor beta chains below, sequenced in a study of human T cells and chemical hapten exposure. TCRdb analysed the RACE reads with MiXCR anew, one entry per CDR3 protein. The sample includes around 70,000 distinct CDR3 sequences, around 6.3% of them seen just once. Time point defined: healthy volunteer bleed at 6 weeks. The study extracted total RNA from unfractionated whole blood. What was sequenced was whole blood. Receptors originate from a female donor in good health. Some clones in this sample may be carry-over from other donors' samples.

There are many counts of this clonotype. The chain links TRBV5-1 to TRBJ1-4; no firm D call. V lost 5 bases and J lost 6, with 11 bases in between. The CDR3 length is 13 residues. Germline V CDR1 and CDR2: SGHRS, YFSETQ. CDR3 residues: CASRTSHDEKLFF. The DNA for the CDR3 is TGCGCCAGCAGAACCTCCCACGATGAAAAACTGTTTTTT.

The genes are TRBV12-3 or TRBV12-4 and TRBJ1-1, with D maybe TRBD1 (6 bases). The V end lost 3 bases, the J end lost 14 bases, and 22 bases lay between the germline ends. This CDR3 has 14 residues. For the CDR3, the DNA is TGTGCCAGCAGTTTCGGGGGGGCGGTGGGGAAGCTGTTCTTT. Residues: CASSFGGAVGKLFF.

This clonotype was counted many times. The J gene is TRBJ2-7, the V gene TRBV2, with a possible D match to TRBD1 (6 bases). V shed 3 bases and J shed 1 base, with 16 bases lying between them. This CDR3 region has 16 residues. From germline, CDR1 is SNHLY and CDR2 FYNNEI. Here the CDR3 reads CASSEPGLDRSYEQYF. CDR3 in DNA: TGTGCCAGCAGTGAGCCCGGACTCGACAGGTCCTACGAGCAGTACTTC.

There are many counts of this clonotype. Here the CDR3 DNA reads TGTGCCAGCAGTTTAGACAATGAGCAGTTCTTC. This sequence encodes CASSLDNEQFF. The chain links TRBV12-3 or TRBV12-4 to TRBJ2-1; D ambiguous. The length of the CDR3 is 11 residues. The V and J ends lost 1 base and 5 bases respectively, with 0 bases between them.

This chain links TRBV30 with TRBJ2-6; TRBD2 might be the D (5 bases). CDR1 GTSNPN and CDR2 SVGIG come from the germline V gene (reference sequence). CDR3 length: 15 amino acids. V was cut by 0 bases and J by 2 bases, with 8 bases left in between. CDR3 DNA sequence: TGTGCCTGGAGTGTACTCGGGGCTGGGGCCAACGTCCTGACTTTC. This encodes CAWSVLGAGANVLTF.

The table lists this clonotype with many counts. The chain combines TRBV6-6 with TRBJ2-7, with 10 bases matching TRBD2. CDR3 length equals 15 residues. J was trimmed by 6 bases and V by 5 bases; bases with no gene match: 10. CDR1 is MNHNY and CDR2 is SVGAGI in the germline V gene (reference sequence). The CDR3 bases are TGTGCCAGCAGTCCGCCCGGACTAGCGGTTAGCGAGCAGTACTTC. It translates to CASSPPGLAVSEQYF.

This clonotype was seen at least ten times. The gene calls are TRBV7-9 and TRBJ2-4; D remains unclear. The CDR3 is 14 amino acids. Germline V lookup: CDR1 SEHNR, CDR2 FQNEAQ (reference sequence). Trimming cost V 5 bases and J 9 bases, with 17 bases left between them. The CDR3 bases are TGTGCCAGCAGCCCTGCCGGTCTGTACGGCATTCAGTACTTC. Its protein product is CASSPAGLYGIQYF.

This clonotype was seen ten or more times. V is TRBV29-1 and J is TRBJ1-1; TRBD1 matches 7 bases. J was trimmed by 1 base and V by 7 bases; bases with no gene match: 6. This CDR3 spans 13 amino acids. CDR1 is SQVTM and CDR2 is ANQGSEA in the germline V gene. The CDR3 DNA sequence: TGCAGCGGGTGGGACAGTACGAACACTGAAGCTTTCTTT. This translates into CSGWDSTNTEAFF. Full variable domain (remainder filled in from reference TRBV29-1 and TRBJ1-1): SAVISQKPSRDICQRGTSLTIQCQVDSQVTMMFWYRQQPGQSLTLIATANQGSEATYESGFVIDKFPISRPNLTFSTLTVSNMSPEDSSIYLCSGWDSTNTEAFFGQGTRLTVV.

This clonotype was counted a few times. The CDR3 DNA follows: TGTGCCAGCAGTTTTCGGCGGCTCAATCAGCCCCAGCATTTT. It encodes CASSFRRLNQPQHF. This chain uses TRBV12-3 or TRBV12-4 with TRBJ1-5; D remains unclear. This CDR3 has 14 residues. The V gene lost 3 bases and the J gene lost 3 bases, with 9 bases spanning the gap.

This clonotype was picked up many times. The chain joins TRBV12-3 or TRBV12-4 to TRBJ2-1, with 8 positions matching TRBD2. The CDR3 loop spans 16 amino acids. Trimming at V came to 2 bases and at J to 0 bases, leaving 3 bases not matched to a gene. The CDR3 protein is CASSLLREDSYNEQFF. The CDR3, as DNA: TGTGCCAGCAGTTTATTGCGGGAGGACTCCTACAATGAGCAGTTCTTC.

In its sample, this clonotype was seen many times. The genes are TRBV7-9 and TRBJ2-3, with D possibly TRBD1 on 5 matching bases. In germline, CDR1 is SEHNR, CDR2 FQNEAQ (reference sequence). This CDR3 has 16 amino acids. V was trimmed by 4 bases and J by 7 bases, leaving 21 bases between them. The CDR3 DNA follows: TGTGCCAGCAGCTCCCCTAGGACAACCCCGCGGAATACGCAGTATTTT. Translation: CASSSPRTTPRNTQYF.

The CDR3 protein is CSASTPGSSYEQYF. CDR3 bases: TGCAGTGCTAGTACTCCGGGGAGCTCCTACGAGCAGTACTTC. The chain recombines TRBV20-1 with TRBJ2-7; a possible D gene is TRBD2 (5 bases). The germline V gene encodes CDR1 DFQATT and CDR2 SNEGSKA (reference sequence). Trimming removed 3 bases from V and 0 bases from J, with 12 bases in between. This CDR3 contains 14 residues.

In its sample, this clonotype was seen many times. The chain uses TRBV5-5 and TRBJ2-7; TRBD2 is a possible D gene (5 bases). The CDR3 runs to 15 residues. From germline, CDR1 is SGHKS and CDR2 YYEKEE (reference sequence). Trimming removed 6 bases at V and 7 bases at J, with 23 bases between. CDR3 amino acids: CASTPPGRNPGEQYF. CDR3 bases: TGTGCCAGCACCCCACCCGGACGGAACCCGGGGGAGCAGTACTTC.

Comment on this clonotype: The conserved phenylalanine or tryptophan normally closing the CDR3 is absent here, so this likely arose from a read error. The V call is TRBV7-3, the J call TRBJ2-5; D is ambiguous. This CDR3 region has 13 residues. The ends were cut back, 5 bases at V and 2 bases at J, with 9 bases in the middle. Germline CDR1 is SGHTA and CDR2 is FQGTGA. CDR3 bases: TGTGCCAGCAGCCCCGACACGCAAGAGACCCAGTACCTC. Translation: CASSPDTQETQYL.

This clonotype was detected a few times. This chain links TRBV25-1 with TRBJ2-5; D uncertain. Germline V gene lookup returns CDR1 MGHDK and CDR2 SYGVNS. Trimming shortened V by 5 bases and J by 2 bases, and 9 bases separated the two germline ends. There are 13 residues in the CDR3. The CDR3 bases are TGTGCCAGCAGTAATTACGGACAAGAGACCCAGTACTTC. Amino acids: CASSNYGQETQYF.

The chain joins TRBV7-9 to TRBJ1-2, with TRBD1 matching 8 bases. V was pared by 5 bases and J by 4 bases, with 9 bases of the junction left unmatched. The CDR3 sequence is 15 residues long. The germline V gene has CDR1 SEHNR and CDR2 FQNEAQ (reference sequence). The CDR3 region has the DNA TGTGCCAGCAGCCGGTACAGGGGGAACGGCTATGGCTACACCTTC. It encodes CASSRYRGNGYGYTF.

There are a few counts of this clonotype. This chain joins TRBV28 and TRBJ1-3, with TRBD1 as a possible D gene (6 bases). Germline V lookup: CDR1 MDHEN, CDR2 SYDVKM. The CDR3 loop spans 15 amino acids. V was pared by 3 bases and J by 4 bases, with 13 bases between. DNA for the CDR3: TGTGCCAGCAGTTTCGGGGGGGCGCGGGGAAACACCATATATTTT. It yields the protein CASSFGGARGNTIYF.

In its sample, this clonotype was seen a few times. CDR3 in amino acids: CASSSGSGNTIYF. Written as DNA, the CDR3 is TGTGCCAGCAGCTCAGGGAGCGGAAACACCATATATTTT. V and J are TRBV6-6 and TRBJ1-3; TRBD1 might be the D (5 bases). The CDR3 length is 13 residues. V was trimmed by 6 bases and J by 4 bases, leaving 10 bases between them. Germline loops: CDR1 MNHNY, CDR2 SVGAGI (reference sequence).

This clonotype was detected a few times. Written as DNA, the CDR3 is TGTGCCAGCAGTTTTGAGGGGAAGCAGCCCCAGCATTTT. Its translation is CASSFEGKQPQHF. This chain uses TRBV12-3 or TRBV12-4 with TRBJ1-5; tentative D call: TRBD1 (5 bases). V was cut by 3 bases and J by 7 bases, with 10 bases left in between. The CDR3 loop spans 13 amino acids.

The chain combines TRBV7-9 with TRBJ2-7; possibly TRBD1 for D (6 bases). The V gene's germline CDR1 is SEHNR and CDR2 FQNEAQ (reference sequence). The CDR3 totals 12 residues. Between the trimmed V and J ends, which lost 11 bases and 5 bases, there was a span of 16 bases. In DNA form, the CDR3 reads TGTGCCGAGGGGGTCCCGGGCCACGAGCAGTACTTC. As protein: CAEGVPGHEQYF.

V and J are TRBV27 and TRBJ2-3; D gene unclear. The CDR3 sequence is 12 residues long. With 8 bases removed from V and 7 bases from J, the gap between germline ends came to 13 bases. The V gene's germline CDR1 is MNHEY and CDR2 SMNVEV (reference sequence). The CDR3 nucleotides are TGTGCCAGCCCGGACCTAAGTCATACGCAGTATTTT. This encodes CASPDLSHTQYF.

This clonotype occurred many times. The V and J genes are TRBV6-6 and TRBJ2-7, with D perhaps matching TRBD1 (6 bases). The CDR3 is 12 residues long. CDR1 and CDR2 (germline): MNHNY, SVGAGI (reference sequence). With 6 bases removed from V and 3 bases from J, the gap between germline ends came to 9 bases. CDR3 sequence reads: CASSPGHYEQYF. CDR3 in DNA: TGTGCCAGCAGCCCGGGACACTACGAGCAGTACTTC.

This clonotype has a count of ten or more. In DNA form, the CDR3 reads TGTGCCAGCAGCTTAGGCGCAGATTTTACGAACACTGAAGCTTTCTTT. Amino acid sequence: CASSLGADFTNTEAFF. The gene calls are TRBV7-9 and TRBJ1-1, with D hard to call. The V end was cut by 1 base, the J end by 1 base, with 13 bases between. Germline values: CDR1 SEHNR, CDR2 FQNEAQ (reference sequence). The CDR3 is made up of 16 amino acids. The whole variable domain, filled in from reference TRBV7-9 and TRBJ1-1, reads DTGVSQNPRHKITKRGQNVTFRCDPISEHNRLYWYRQTLGQGPEFLTYFQNEAQLEKSRLLSDRFSAERPKGSFSTLEIQRTEQGDSAMYLCASSLGADFTNTEAFFGQGTRLTVV.

This clonotype was seen ten or more times. J is TRBJ1-5 and V is TRBV6-1, with 9 bases identical to TRBD1. Germline CDR1 MNHNS, CDR2 SASEGT. The CDR3 loop spans 15 amino acids. V lost 6 bases to trimming and J lost 0 bases; unmatched junction nucleotides: 3. In DNA form, the CDR3 reads TGTGCCAGCAGGGCGGGACAGGGTAGCAATCAGCCCCAGCATTTT. It codes for CASRAGQGSNQPQHF.